This T cell receptor beta chain appears in the sequencing data of a study of identical twins. The ends were cut back, 6 bases at V and 4 bases at J, with 9 bases in the middle. The CDR3 runs to 13 residues. TCRdb itself ran the 5' RACE reads through MiXCR, one entry per CDR3 protein. The profile shows approximately 490,000 distinct CDR3 sequences, about a fifth of them singletons. This sample was shared with a second study, whose subject was yellow fever vaccine responses in identical twins.

The sequence derives from a woman in her late teens or twenties in good health. The material sequenced was CD4+ T cells sorted from blood. The gene calls are TRBV12-3 or TRBV12-4 and TRBJ2-2; D is undetermined. CDR3 bases: TGTGCCAGCAGCCCAGGTTTCACCGGGGAGCTGTTTTTT. It specifies CASSPGFTGELFF.